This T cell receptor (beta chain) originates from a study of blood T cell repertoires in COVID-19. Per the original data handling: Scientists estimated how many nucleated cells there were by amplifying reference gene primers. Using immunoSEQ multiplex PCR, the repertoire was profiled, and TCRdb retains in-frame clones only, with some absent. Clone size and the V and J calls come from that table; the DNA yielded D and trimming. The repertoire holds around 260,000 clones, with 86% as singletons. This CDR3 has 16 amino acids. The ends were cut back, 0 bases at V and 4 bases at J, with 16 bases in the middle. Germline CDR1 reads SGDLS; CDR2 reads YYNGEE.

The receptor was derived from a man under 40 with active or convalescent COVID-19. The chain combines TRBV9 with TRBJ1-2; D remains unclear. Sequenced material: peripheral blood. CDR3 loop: CASSVGRRPLGYGYTF. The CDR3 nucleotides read TGTGCCAGCAGCGTAGGACGGAGGCCGCTAGGCTATGGCTACACCTTC.